This T cell receptor beta chain was observed in a study of OX40 agonist ivuxolimab in advanced cancers. Study background: Patients were given ivuxolimab, an antibody that agonizes OX40 (CD134). At doses from 0.01 to 10 mg/kg, patients were given intravenous ivuxolimab every 2 weeks. Study conclusions and caveats: Partly responding patients at 0.1-3.0 mg/kg showed some of the smallest clonal expansion.

Sequencing used immunoSEQ multiplex PCR; TCRdb keeps in-frame clones, though not all of them. The table has about 64,000 clones, less than 95% seen once. For this clone: What it binds is not known.

Germline V gives CDR1 SQVTM, CDR2 ANQGSEA. The CDR3 extends over 13 amino acids. V dropped 5 bases and J dropped 5; count of bases not matched to a gene: 3. Here the sequenced sample was CD4+ or CD8+ T cells sorted from blood, taken in a trial of the OX40 agonist ivuxolimab. The chain links TRBV29-1 to TRBJ1-4, with 9 positions matching TRBD1. The receptor was derived from an adult with an advanced solid tumor such as melanoma, head and neck, liver or kidney cancer. This chain's CDR3 is CSVMDRGNEKLFF. DNA of the CDR3: TGCAGCGTTATGGACAGGGGCAATGAAAAACTGTTTTTT.